These 11 T cell receptor beta chains came from one sample sequenced in a study of cytomegalovirus exposure and HLA in healthy donors. Primers for the PCR totalled 60 Vbeta and 13 Jbeta. Measured with immunoSEQ multiplex PCR; TCRdb has only the in-frame clones, and not every one. This sample has about 93,000 clones; around 84% occur once, and the top ten carry 2.5% to 4%. The specimen was PBMCs. Receptors were obtained from a woman aged 40 to 49 in good health and CMV-seronegative.

The chain couples TRBV27 to TRBJ2-7, with 9 bases identical to TRBD2. This CDR3 has 16 amino acids. Germline V gene lookup returns CDR1 MNHEY and CDR2 SMNVEV (reference sequence). Trimming cost V 6 bases and J 6 bases; bases outside gene matches: 15. The CDR3: CASSPRWGREGLEQYF. The CDR3 DNA reads TGTGCCAGCAGCCCGAGGTGGGGGCGGGAGGGTCTCGAGCAGTACTTC.

The V call is TRBV20-1, the J call TRBJ2-7; TRBD2 aligns across 8 bases. This CDR3 contains 11 residues. V lost 6 bases and J lost 7; bases outside the gene matches: 5. Germline V lookup: CDR1 DFQATT, CDR2 SNEGSKA (reference sequence). The CDR3 loop reads CSAPRGGEQYF. The CDR3 DNA reads TGCAGTGCGCCCCGGGGGGGAGAGCAGTACTTC.

This clone came up once. The V gene is TRBV19, the J gene TRBJ1-3; D unclear. V gave up 6 bases and J gave up 0 bases, with 9 bases separating them. The germline gives CDR1 LNHDA, CDR2 SQIVND (reference sequence). This CDR3 has 14 residues. In nucleotides, the CDR3 is TGTGCCAGTAGGAACTCATACTCTGGAAACACCATATATTTT. Its protein is CASRNSYSGNTIYF.

V gene TRBV10-2 combines with J gene TRBJ1-6, with D perhaps matching TRBD1 (6 bases). Per germline, CDR1 WSHSY and CDR2 SAAADI. V lost 8 bases and J 13 bases, leaving 15 bases between the germline ends. The CDR3 consists of 12 residues. CDR3 loop: CASGQGTGPLHF. DNA for the CDR3: TGCGCCAGCGGCCAGGGGACCGGGCCCCTCCACTTT.

V is TRBV4-1 and J is TRBJ2-3; 14 bases agree with TRBD2. This CDR3 is built from 16 residues. Germline V CDR1 and CDR2: MGHRA, YSYEKL. Unmatched junction bases numbered 5, after V lost 4 bases and J lost 5 bases. The CDR3 loop is CASSPGTSGRLDTQYF. The CDR3, as DNA: TGCGCCAGCAGCCCCGGGACTAGCGGGAGACTAGATACGCAGTATTTT.

This chain uses TRBV28 with TRBJ2-5, with TRBD1 matching 10 bases. The junction had 8 bases not matched to a gene; V was cut back by 2 bases and J by 8 bases. The CDR3 is 15 amino acids. Germline V lookup: CDR1 MDHEN, CDR2 SYDVKM. Here the CDR3 reads CASSLPGQGQFTQYF. CDR3 sequence (DNA): TGTGCCAGCAGTTTACCGGGACAGGGGCAGTTTACCCAGTACTTC.

The chain recombines TRBV9 with TRBJ1-2; no definite D call. Per the germline V gene, CDR1 is SGDLS and CDR2 is YYNGEE. This CDR3 is 12 amino acids long. The germline V and J ends were trimmed by 0 bases and 4 bases, with 4 bases remaining between them. The CDR3 DNA reads TGTGCCAGCAGCGTAGACTTCTATGGCTACACCTTC. Protein product: CASSVDFYGYTF. Full variable domain (rest looked up from reference TRBV9 and TRBJ1-2): DSGVTQTPKHLITATGQRVTLRCSPRSGDLSVYWYQQSLDQGLQFLIQYYNGEERAKGNILERFSAQQFPDLHSELNLSSLELGDSALYFCASSVDFYGYTFGSGTRLTVV.

This clone has only one observation. This chain uses TRBV5-1 with TRBJ2-1; 10 bases are a match to TRBD2. Losses at the gene ends were 7 bases for V and 3 bases for J; bases not matched to a gene: 4. The CDR3 is made up of 14 amino acids. CDR1 is SGHRS, CDR2 YFSETQ, per germline. The CDR3 nucleotides are TGCGCCAGCGGTCGGACTAGCGGCTACAATGAGCAGTTCTTC. Protein product: CASGRTSGYNEQFF.

The chain is built from TRBV27 and TRBJ1-5; D remains unclear. CDR1 and CDR2 (germline): MNHEY, SMNVEV (reference sequence). CDR3 size: 16 residues. V lost 5 bases and J lost 0, with 14 bases in between. CDR3 amino acids: CASSPNGAYSNQPQHF. CDR3 in DNA: TGTGCCAGCAGTCCTAACGGAGCTTATAGCAATCAGCCCCAGCATTTT.

Many counts were recorded for this clone. This chain uses TRBV5-1 with TRBJ2-5; TRBD2 is a possible D gene (5 bases). Deletions cut 8 bases from V and 2 bases from J, with 22 bases between. Germline CDR1 is SGHRS and CDR2 is YFSETQ. The CDR3 has 16 residues. The CDR3 spells CASAMHGTGSQETQYF. The CDR3 nucleotides read TGCGCCAGTGCCATGCACGGAACGGGGTCTCAAGAGACCCAGTACTTC. Variable domain in full (rest from reference TRBV5-1 and TRBJ2-5): KAGVTQTPRYLIKTRGQQVTLSCSPISGHRSVSWYQQTPGQGLQFLFEYFSETQRNKGNFPGRFSGRQFSNSRSEMNVSTLELGDSALYLCASAMHGTGSQETQYFGPGTRLLVL.

This chain uses TRBV7-9 with TRBJ1-2; 8 bases are a match to TRBD1. The germline gives CDR1 SEHNR, CDR2 FQNEAQ (reference sequence). CDR3 length: 14 residues. V lost 4 bases to trimming and J lost 13 bases; unmatched junction nucleotides: 14. CDR3 region: CASSYPDRDRLSTF. The CDR3 bases are TGTGCCAGCAGCTATCCGGACAGGGATAGGTTGAGCACCTTC.